The source of this T cell receptor (beta chain) is a study of shared clonotypes between healthy human individuals (dated by TCRdb to about 2020). Regarding the complete study: The cohort comprised two women and a few men aged 18 to 49 years. For each donor, three plates each were used for CD4 naive and CD4 memory, two plates were used for CD8 naive, and one plate was used for CD8 memory. Blood TCR repertoires of roughly five healthy adults were deeply sequenced to estimate repertoire size and the extent of clonotype sharing between individuals. Libraries were prepared and TCR repertoires were sequenced by different laboratories using diverse techniques, in order to increase sequencing depth and limit assay-specific biases. Leukapheresis yielded between about 0.8 and 9.5 billion PBMCs per donor.

General findings and caveats noted by the study authors: About 4.5% of naive CD4, 3.5% of naive CD8, about 2.4% of memory CD4, and more than 0.35% of memory CD8 clonotypes were shared across a few donors. Sampling was restricted to blood, and TCR repertoires in tissue are likely to differ from TCR repertoires in blood. The small number of donors limited the genetic and exposure-history diversity represented. Even with the large sequencing depth, rarefaction of the sorted-subset datasets indicated that sequencing was incomplete. Naive subsets generally had larger estimated clonotype richness than memory subsets did. Based on pairwise subsampling, the degree of clonotype sharing among donors was expected to be affected by sequencing depth. Compared with non-shared clonotypes, the clonotypes found in all four sorted-subset donors had higher generation probabilities.

V is reduced by 9 bases and J by 5 bases, leaving a spacing of 12 bases between them. Taken from the germline V gene (reference sequence), the CDR1 and CDR2 loops are SGHNT and YYREEE. The CDR3 spans 13 residues, from the cysteine through the phenylalanine. CDR3 DNA is the only sequence kept; it has 39 bases, read in frame from the first base. As regards this clone: Its binding antigen is unknown. No quality values exist for individual bases; no much larger clone is one base distant.

TCR CDR3 regions were amplified from genomic DNA by multiplex PCR using the deep immunoSEQ assay. Extracted genomic DNA from each cell subset was distributed evenly across all wells of several immunoSEQ 96-well plates, and each plate was treated as a replicate. For sorted subsets, roughly 200 ng of genomic DNA, equivalent to about 30,000 T cell genomes, went into each replicate PCR. The purified libraries were quantified using a Qubit 3.0 fluorometer, sized with a Bioanalyzer 2100, and then quantified again using the KAPA Library Quantification kit. Every immunoSEQ 96-well plate was sequenced on a separate single-read 150-cycle Illumina NextSeq 550 flow cell. The original pipeline was this. Because the immunoSEQ output included only junctional sequences and no quality scores, the filtering could not be the same as the filtering used for full-length reads. Sequences were annotated with PyIR, a Python wrapper for IgBLAST v1.9, and V/J genes and CDR3 were assigned using IMGT germline references. Any read was removed if the V/J assignment was weak (E-value above 1e-6), the CDR3 was missing, or the read contained stop codons, out-of-frame junctions, or ambiguous translated residues. A V3J clonotype was defined by an identical inferred V gene, J gene, and CDR3 amino acid sequence. The percentage overlap between two repertoires was calculated by dividing the number of shared unique clonotypes by the size of the smaller repertoire. Richness of each repertoire was evaluated using RTK rarefaction, the Chao1 estimator, and Recon v2.1 estimates of unobserved clonotypes. OLGA was used to compute generation probabilities for all TCRbeta clonotypes that the gDNA method yielded from a handful of donors. TCRdb took over this immuneACCESS table, retaining in-frame rearrangements with V and J assigned. Such tables are incomplete; in checked studies, under half of the missing clones stem from an unresolved V gene, and the remainder is unexplained. The V and J calls and clone size are taken from that table; D and trimming were inferred from the DNA. The sample profile shows roughly 590,000 clones; roughly 95% of them were found once. 0.085% to 0.11% of the sample goes to the ten largest clones.

CD8 naive samples consisted of CD45RO-negative cells that were positively selected for CCR7, yielding a CD45RA+CCR7+ population without TemRA cells. The donors were healthy, HIV-negative adults with no recently reported acute infections or vaccinations. Every donor was a Caucasian adult living in Nashville, Tennessee, USA. Blood was obtained by leukapheresis, after which PBMCs were separated by Ficoll-Histopaque density gradient centrifugation and cryopreserved in liquid nitrogen vapor phase. Analytical flow cytometry was used to check the purity and quantity of each magnetically sorted T cell population. Genomic DNA was isolated from every sorted fraction and measured by UV absorbance on a Nanodrop 2000c.

The source material was naive CD8+ T cells sorted from blood. The cell subset or site label here, explained by the study, means: CD45RA+CCR7+. The receptor comes from a woman younger than 45 in good health. The chain couples TRBV5-4 to TRBJ2-6, with a weak D call of TRBD1 (6 bases match). The CDR3 sequence is CAILGGRANVLTF. The DNA sequence is given as TGTGCCATCCTAGGGGGTCGGGCCAACGTCCTGACTTTC.